This T cell receptor beta chain is drawn from a study of T cell changes during pregnancy in multiple sclerosis. Measured with immunoSEQ multiplex PCR; TCRdb has only the in-frame clones, and not every one. The table includes more than 65,000 clones, more than 85% detected once. The V gene lost 6 bases and the J gene lost 0 bases, with 14 bases spanning the gap. There are 16 residues in the CDR3. Germline CDR1 and CDR2: SNHLY and FYNNEI. The receptor's source is a female donor with multiple sclerosis, enrolled in a pregnancy study. This rearrangement joins TRBV2 to TRBJ2-2, with D possibly TRBD1 on 6 matching bases. The sequencing here drew on peripheral blood, taken in the first trimester of pregnancy. CDR3 bases: TGTGCCAGCAGCGCCGACAGGACTCCGAACACCGGGGAGCTGTTTTTT. This sequence encodes CASSADRTPNTGELFF.